This T cell receptor beta chain was sequenced in a study of blood T cell repertoires in COVID-19. Study at large: The study drew acute and convalescent COVID-19 samples from the United States, Italy and Spain. In each case, the material was cDNA or gDNA derived from T cells, B-cell-depleted T cells, or PBMCs.

The authors' processing: Cell counts per sample came from amplifying reference gene primers. Method: immunoSEQ multiplex PCR; TCRdb's copy keeps in-frame clones and lacks some. From that table come the V and J calls and clone size; the DNA was used to work out D and trimming. The sample holds under 300,000 clones, roughly 86% seen once. This TCR derives from an elderly man with acute or convalescent COVID-19. Source material: peripheral blood.

The CDR3 DNA sequence: TGTGCCAGCAGCTTACTTTCCGCAGGGGCCGGTGGCTACACCTTC. Translated, it gives CASSLLSAGAGGYTF. The chain combines TRBV7-9 with TRBJ1-2; D may be TRBD1 (6 bases). Trimming took 2 bases from V and 7 from J, leaving 17 bases between them. CDR1 is SEHNR and CDR2 is FQNEAQ in the germline V gene (reference sequence). The CDR3 runs 15 residues.